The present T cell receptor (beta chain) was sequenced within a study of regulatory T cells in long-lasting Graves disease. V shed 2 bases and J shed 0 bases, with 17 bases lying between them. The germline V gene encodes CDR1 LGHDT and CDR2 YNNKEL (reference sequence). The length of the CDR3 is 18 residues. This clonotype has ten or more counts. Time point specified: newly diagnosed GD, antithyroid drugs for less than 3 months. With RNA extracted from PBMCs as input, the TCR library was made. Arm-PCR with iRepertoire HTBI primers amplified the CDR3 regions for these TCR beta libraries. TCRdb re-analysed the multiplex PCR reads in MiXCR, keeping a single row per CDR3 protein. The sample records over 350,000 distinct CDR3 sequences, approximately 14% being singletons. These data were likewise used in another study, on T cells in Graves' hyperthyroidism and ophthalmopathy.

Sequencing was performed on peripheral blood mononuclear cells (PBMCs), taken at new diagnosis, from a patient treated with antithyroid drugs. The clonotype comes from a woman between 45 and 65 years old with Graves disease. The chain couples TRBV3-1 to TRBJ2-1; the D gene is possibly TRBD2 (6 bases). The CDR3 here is CASSQMDYSPPSYNEQFF. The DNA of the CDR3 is TGTGCCAGCAGCCAAATGGACTACTCCCCCCCCTCCTACAATGAGCAGTTCTTC.